This TCR beta chain was sequenced during a study of PD-1 blockade in classical Hodgkin lymphoma. Notes on the study in general: In CD4+ cells, TCR diversity went up significantly by C4D1, but in CD8+ cells it did not.

This clone was detected once. The target antigen is unknown. The time point is: cycle 4 day 1 (C4D1), after more than five weeks of nivolumab. Every patient relapsed after autologous stem cell transplantation, and brentuximab vedotin exposure varied. Sequenced by immunoSEQ multiplex PCR; TCRdb stores in-frame clones only, minus some. Among roughly 50,000 clones listed, nearly 90% were seen once. Germline loops: CDR1 KGHSH, CDR2 LQKENI. This CDR3 region has 14 residues. The V and J ends lost 2 bases and 2 bases respectively, with 10 bases between them. J is TRBJ2-7 and V is TRBV18; no definite D call. This receptor was obtained from a human donor with classical Hodgkin lymphoma. The sequenced sample was peripheral blood mononuclear cells (PBMCs), obtained before the fourth cycle of nivolumab. The chain's CDR3 is CASSPNGGAYEQYF. The DNA of the CDR3 is TGTGCCAGCTCACCAAATGGCGGCGCCTACGAGCAGTACTTC.